This T cell receptor (beta chain) was captured in a study of blood T cells in healthy people across ages. Findings of the study overall: Versus aged donors, long-lived donors had higher diversity and more naive CD4+ cells.

This CDR3 has 12 residues. V lost 6 bases and J lost 8; bases outside the gene matches: 6. Germline values: CDR1 DFQATT, CDR2 SNEGSKA (reference sequence). In the case of this clonotype: Antigen specificity is unknown.

It was with a sample-barcoded 5' primer and a J-beta primer mix that a second PCR of about 7 to 12 cycles was run. All samples gave at least 2.5 million CDR3-containing paired-end reads. TCRdb reprocessed the 5' RACE reads via MiXCR and lists one record per CDR3 protein. The sample contains fewer than 650,000 distinct CDR3 sequences, approximately 26% of which appear only once. This same sample was also taken into another study, of T cells of mothers and their children.

The rearrangement uses TRBV20-1 and TRBJ1-4, with TRBD1 matching 7 bases. The sample consisted of blood. This clonotype was obtained from a boy between 2 and 10 years old in good health. The CDR3 nucleotides read TGCAGTGCAACCGGACAGGACGAAAAACTGTTTTTT. Translated, it gives CSATGQDEKLFF.